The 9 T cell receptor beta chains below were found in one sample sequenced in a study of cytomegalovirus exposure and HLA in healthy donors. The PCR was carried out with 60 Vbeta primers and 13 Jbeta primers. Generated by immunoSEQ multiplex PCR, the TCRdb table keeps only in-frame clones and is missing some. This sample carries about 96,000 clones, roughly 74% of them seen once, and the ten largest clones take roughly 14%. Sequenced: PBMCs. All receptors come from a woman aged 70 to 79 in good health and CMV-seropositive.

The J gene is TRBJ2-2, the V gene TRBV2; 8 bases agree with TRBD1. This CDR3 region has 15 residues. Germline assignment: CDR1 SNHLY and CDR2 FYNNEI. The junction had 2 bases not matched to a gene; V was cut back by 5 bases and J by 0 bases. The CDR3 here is CASSSTGANTGELFF. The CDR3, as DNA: TGTGCCAGCAGTTCGACAGGGGCGAACACCGGGGAGCTGTTTTTT.

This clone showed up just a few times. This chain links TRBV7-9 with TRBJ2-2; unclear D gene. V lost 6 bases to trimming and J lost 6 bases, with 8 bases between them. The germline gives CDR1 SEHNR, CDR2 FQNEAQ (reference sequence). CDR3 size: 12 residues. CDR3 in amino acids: CASSYIPGELFF. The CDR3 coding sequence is TGTGCCAGCAGTTACATCCCCGGGGAGCTGTTTTTT.

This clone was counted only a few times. The CDR3 nucleotides read TGTGCCAGCAGTACGCTCAGACAGGGGGGATCCTACAATGAGCAGTTCTTC. Its translation is CASSTLRQGGSYNEQFF. V and J are TRBV28 and TRBJ2-1, with 9 bases that match TRBD1. Germline assignment: CDR1 MDHEN and CDR2 SYDVKM. The CDR3 has 17 amino acids. V was clipped by 5 bases and J by 1 base; unmatched bases: 9.

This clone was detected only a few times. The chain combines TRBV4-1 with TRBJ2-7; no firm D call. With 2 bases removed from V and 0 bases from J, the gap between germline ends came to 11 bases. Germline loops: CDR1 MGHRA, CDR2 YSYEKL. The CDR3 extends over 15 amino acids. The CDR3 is CASSQKQSTSYEQYF. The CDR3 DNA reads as TGCGCCAGCAGCCAAAAACAGTCGACCTCCTACGAGCAGTACTTC.

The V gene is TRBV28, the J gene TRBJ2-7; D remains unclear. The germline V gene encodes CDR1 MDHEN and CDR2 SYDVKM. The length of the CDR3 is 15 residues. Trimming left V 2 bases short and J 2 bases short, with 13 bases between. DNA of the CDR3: TGTGCCAGCAGTTTAACAACAGTTCAGGCCTACGAGCAGTACTTC. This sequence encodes CASSLTTVQAYEQYF.

CDR3 loop: CASSAVTGGTDTQYF. DNA for the CDR3: TGTGCCAGCAGTGCTGTAACAGGGGGCACAGATACGCAGTATTTT. The genes are TRBV6-1 and TRBJ2-3; 7 nucleotides match TRBD1. This CDR3 spans 15 amino acids. V shed 4 bases and J 1 base; nucleotides not matched to a gene: 5. Germline lookup yields CDR1 MNHNS and CDR2 SASEGT.

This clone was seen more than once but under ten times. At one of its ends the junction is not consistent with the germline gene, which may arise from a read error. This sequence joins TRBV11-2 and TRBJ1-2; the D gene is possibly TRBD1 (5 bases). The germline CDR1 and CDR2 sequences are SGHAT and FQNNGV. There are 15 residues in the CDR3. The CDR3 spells CASSVDSQANYGYTF. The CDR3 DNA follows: TGTGCCAGCAGCGTAGACAGTCAAGCTAACTATGGCTACACCTTC.

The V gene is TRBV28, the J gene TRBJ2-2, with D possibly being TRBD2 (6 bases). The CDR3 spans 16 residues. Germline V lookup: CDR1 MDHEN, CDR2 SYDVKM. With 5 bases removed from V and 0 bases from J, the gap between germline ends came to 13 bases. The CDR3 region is CASSGEGLPNTGELFF. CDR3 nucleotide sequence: TGTGCCAGCAGTGGCGAGGGACTCCCGAACACCGGGGAGCTGTTTTTT.

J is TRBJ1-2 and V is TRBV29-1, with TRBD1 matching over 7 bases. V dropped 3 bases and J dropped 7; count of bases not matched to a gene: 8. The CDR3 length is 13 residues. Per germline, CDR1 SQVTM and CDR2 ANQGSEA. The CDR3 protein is CSVEDRSLFGYTF. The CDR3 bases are TGCAGCGTTGAGGACAGGAGCCTGTTTGGCTACACCTTC.